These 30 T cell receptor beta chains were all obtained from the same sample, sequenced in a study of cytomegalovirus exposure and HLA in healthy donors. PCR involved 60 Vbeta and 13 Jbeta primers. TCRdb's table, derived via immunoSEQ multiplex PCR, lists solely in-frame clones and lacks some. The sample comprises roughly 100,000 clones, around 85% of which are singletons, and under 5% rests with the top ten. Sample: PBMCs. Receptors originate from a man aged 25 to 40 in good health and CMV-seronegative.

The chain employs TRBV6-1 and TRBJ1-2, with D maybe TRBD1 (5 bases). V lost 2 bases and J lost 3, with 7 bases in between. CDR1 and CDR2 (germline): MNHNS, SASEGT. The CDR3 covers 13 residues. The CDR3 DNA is TGTGCCAGCAGTGAAAGGGGATACTATGGCTACACCTTC. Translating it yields CASSERGYYGYTF.

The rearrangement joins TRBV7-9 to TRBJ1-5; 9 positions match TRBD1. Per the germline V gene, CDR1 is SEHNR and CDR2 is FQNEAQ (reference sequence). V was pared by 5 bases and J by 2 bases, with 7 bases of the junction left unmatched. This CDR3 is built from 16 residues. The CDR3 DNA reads TGTGCCAGCAGCGGCACAGGGGGCTTTCGCAATCAGCCCCAGCATTTT. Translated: CASSGTGGFRNQPQHF.

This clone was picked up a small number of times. The chain's CDR3 is CASSQDRGSYEQYF. In nucleotides, the CDR3 is TGCGCCAGCAGCCAGGACAGGGGCTCCTACGAGCAGTACTTC. The rearrangement joins TRBV4-3 to TRBJ2-7, with 9 nucleotides matching TRBD1. The V gene end was trimmed by 3 bases and the J gene end by 0 bases; junction bases not matched to a gene: 0. The CDR3 covers 14 residues. CDR1 and CDR2 from the germline V gene are LGHNA and YSLEER.

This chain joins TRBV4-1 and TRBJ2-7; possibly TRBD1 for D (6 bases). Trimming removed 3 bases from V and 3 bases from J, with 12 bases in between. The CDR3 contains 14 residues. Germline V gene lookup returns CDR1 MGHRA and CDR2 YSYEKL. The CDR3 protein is CASSHPGQSYEQYF. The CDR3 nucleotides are TGCGCCAGCAGCCACCCGGGACAAAGCTACGAGCAGTACTTC.

CDR3 residues: CASSLFDRMAYEQYF. In DNA form, the CDR3 reads TGTGCCAGCAGCTTGTTCGACAGGATGGCCTACGAGCAGTACTTC. This chain links TRBV7-2 with TRBJ2-7; possibly TRBD1 for D (6 bases). V lost 3 bases and J 2 bases, leaving 14 bases between the germline ends. Germline CDR1 SGHTA, CDR2 FQGNSA. CDR3 length: 15 residues.

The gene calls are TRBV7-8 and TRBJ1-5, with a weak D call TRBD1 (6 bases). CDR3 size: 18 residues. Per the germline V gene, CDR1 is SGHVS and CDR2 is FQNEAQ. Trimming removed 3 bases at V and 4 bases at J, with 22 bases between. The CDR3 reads CASSLSFVGGLGNQPQHF. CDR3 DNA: TGTGCCAGCAGCTTGAGTTTTGTCGGGGGGCTAGGTAATCAGCCCCAGCATTTT.

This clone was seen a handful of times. The CDR3 coding sequence is TGCGCCAGCAGCCATATACTTACTAGCGGGAGGGCCTTCGAGCAGTTCTTC. This codes for CASSHILTSGRAFEQFF. The chain has TRBV4-1 and TRBJ2-1, with 13 bases fitting TRBD2. The V segment lost 3 bases and the J segment 10 bases; nucleotides outside the gene matches: 12. This CDR3 spans 17 amino acids. Germline CDR1 reads MGHRA; CDR2 reads YSYEKL.

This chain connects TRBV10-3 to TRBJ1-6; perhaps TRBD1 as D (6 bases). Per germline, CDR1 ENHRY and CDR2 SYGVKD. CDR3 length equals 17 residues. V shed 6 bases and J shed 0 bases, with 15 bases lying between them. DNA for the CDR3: TGTGCCATCAGGGATACAGGGACCCGCTCCTATAATTCACCCCTCCACTTT. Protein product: CAIRDTGTRSYNSPLHF.

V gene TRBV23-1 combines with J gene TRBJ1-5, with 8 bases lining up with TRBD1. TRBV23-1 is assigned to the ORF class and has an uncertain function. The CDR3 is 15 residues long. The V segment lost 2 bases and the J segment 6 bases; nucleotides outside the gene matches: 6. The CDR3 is CASSQITGGSQPQHF. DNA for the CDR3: TGCGCCAGCAGTCAAATCACAGGGGGATCTCAGCCCCAGCATTTT.

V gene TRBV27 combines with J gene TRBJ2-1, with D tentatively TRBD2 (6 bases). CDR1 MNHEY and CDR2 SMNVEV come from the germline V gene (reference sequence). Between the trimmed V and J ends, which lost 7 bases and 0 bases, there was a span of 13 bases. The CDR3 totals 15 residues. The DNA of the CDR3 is TGTGCCAGCAACGAGGGGACTCCCTCCTACAATGAGCAGTTCTTC. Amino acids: CASNEGTPSYNEQFF.

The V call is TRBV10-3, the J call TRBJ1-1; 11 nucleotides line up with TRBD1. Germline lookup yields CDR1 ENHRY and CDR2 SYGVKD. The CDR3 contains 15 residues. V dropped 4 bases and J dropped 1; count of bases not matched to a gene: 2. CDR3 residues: CAISGDRGRNTEAFF. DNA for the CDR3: TGTGCCATCAGTGGGGACAGGGGGAGGAACACTGAAGCTTTCTTT.

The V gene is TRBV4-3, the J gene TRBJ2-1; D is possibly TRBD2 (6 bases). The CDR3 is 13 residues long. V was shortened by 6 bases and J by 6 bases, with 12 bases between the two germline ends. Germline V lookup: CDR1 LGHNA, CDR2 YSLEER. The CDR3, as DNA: TGCGCCAGCAGTCGAAGTAGCGGCAATGAGCAGTTCTTC. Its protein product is CASSRSSGNEQFF.

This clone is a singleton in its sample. This chain's CDR3 is CASSLMPPGQGSGELFF. The CDR3 DNA reads as TGTGCCAGCAGCTTGATGCCACCGGGACAGGGGTCGGGGGAGCTGTTTTTT. The chain combines TRBV5-4 with TRBJ2-2, with 10 bases aligning to TRBD1. V lost 1 base and J lost 8; bases outside the gene matches: 11. This CDR3 contains 17 residues. Per the germline V gene, CDR1 is SGHNT and CDR2 is YYREEE (reference sequence).

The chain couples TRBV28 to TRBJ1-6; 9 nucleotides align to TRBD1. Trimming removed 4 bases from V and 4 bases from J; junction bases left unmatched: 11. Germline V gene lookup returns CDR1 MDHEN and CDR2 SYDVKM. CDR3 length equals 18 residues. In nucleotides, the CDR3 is TGTGCCAGCAGTTCTCCCCGACAGGGGGTAGGGTATAATTCACCCCTCCACTTT. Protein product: CASSSPRQGVGYNSPLHF.

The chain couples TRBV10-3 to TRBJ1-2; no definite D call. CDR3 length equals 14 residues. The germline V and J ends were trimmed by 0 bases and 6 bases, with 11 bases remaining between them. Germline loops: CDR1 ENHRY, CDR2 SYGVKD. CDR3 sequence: CAISESSLTHGYTF. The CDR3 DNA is TGTGCCATCAGTGAGTCTTCACTGACACATGGCTACACCTTC.

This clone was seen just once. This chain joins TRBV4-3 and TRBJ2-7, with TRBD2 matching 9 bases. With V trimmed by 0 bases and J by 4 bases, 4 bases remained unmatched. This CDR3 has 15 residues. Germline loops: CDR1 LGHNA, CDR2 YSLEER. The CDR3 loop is CASSQEAGGKYEQYF. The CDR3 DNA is TGCGCCAGCAGCCAAGAGGCGGGAGGGAAGTACGAGCAGTACTTC.

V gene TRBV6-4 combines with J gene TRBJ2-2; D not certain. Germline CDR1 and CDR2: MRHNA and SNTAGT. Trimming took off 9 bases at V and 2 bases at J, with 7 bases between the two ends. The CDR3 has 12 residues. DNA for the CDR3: TGTGCCAGACGAGGAAACACCGGGGAGCTGTTTTTT. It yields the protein CARRGNTGELFF.

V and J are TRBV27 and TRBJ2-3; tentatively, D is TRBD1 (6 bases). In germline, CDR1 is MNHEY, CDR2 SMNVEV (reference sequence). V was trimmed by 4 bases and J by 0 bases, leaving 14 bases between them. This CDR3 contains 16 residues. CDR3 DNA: TGTGCCAGCAGTTCCCTACAGGGTGTCAGCACAGATACGCAGTATTTT. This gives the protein CASSSLQGVSTDTQYF.

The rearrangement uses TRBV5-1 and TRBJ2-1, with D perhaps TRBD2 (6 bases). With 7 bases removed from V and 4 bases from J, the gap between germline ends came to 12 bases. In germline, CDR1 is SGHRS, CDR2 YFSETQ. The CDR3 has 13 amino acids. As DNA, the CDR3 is TGCGCCAGCGGGGACGGGAGTTACAATGAGCAGTTCTTC. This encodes CASGDGSYNEQFF. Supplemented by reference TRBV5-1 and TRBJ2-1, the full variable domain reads KAGVTQTPRYLIKTRGQQVTLSCSPISGHRSVSWYQQTPGQGLQFLFEYFSETQRNKGNFPGRFSGRQFSNSRSEMNVSTLELGDSALYLCASGDGSYNEQFFGPGTRLTVL.

The CDR3 reads CASSYRETDTQYF. In nucleotides, the CDR3 is TGTGCCAGCAGTTACCGGGAGACAGATACGCAGTATTTT. The chain has TRBV6-6 and TRBJ2-3; a weak D match, TRBD2 (6 bases). The CDR3 has 13 residues. Germline V gives CDR1 MNHNY, CDR2 SVGAGI (reference sequence). Trimming removed 2 bases at V and 3 bases at J, with 6 bases between.

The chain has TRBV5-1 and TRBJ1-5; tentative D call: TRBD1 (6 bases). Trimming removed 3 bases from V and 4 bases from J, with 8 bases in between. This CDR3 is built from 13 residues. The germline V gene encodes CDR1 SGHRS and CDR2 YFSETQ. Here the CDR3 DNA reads TGCGCCAGCAGCTCCGGACAGAATCAGCCCCAGCATTTT. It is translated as CASSSGQNQPQHF.

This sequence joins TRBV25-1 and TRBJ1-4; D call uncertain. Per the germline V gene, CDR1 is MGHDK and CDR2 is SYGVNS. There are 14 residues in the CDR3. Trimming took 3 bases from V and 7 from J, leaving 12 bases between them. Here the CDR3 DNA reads TGTGCCAGCAGTGAGAATAGGAGGGCTGAAAAACTGTTTTTT. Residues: CASSENRRAEKLFF.

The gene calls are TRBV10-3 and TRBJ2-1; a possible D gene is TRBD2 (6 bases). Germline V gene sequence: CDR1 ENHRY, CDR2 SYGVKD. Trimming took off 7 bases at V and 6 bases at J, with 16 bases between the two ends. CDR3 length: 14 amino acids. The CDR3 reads CAITEGLAFNEQFF. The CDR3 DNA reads TGTGCCATCACAGAGGGGCTAGCGTTCAATGAGCAGTTCTTC.

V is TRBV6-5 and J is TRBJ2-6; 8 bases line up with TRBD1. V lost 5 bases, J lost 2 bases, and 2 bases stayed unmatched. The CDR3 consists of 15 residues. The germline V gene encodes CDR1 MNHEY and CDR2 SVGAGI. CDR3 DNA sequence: TGTGCCAGCAGTACAGGGGGTGCTGGGGCCAACGTCCTGACTTTC. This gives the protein CASSTGGAGANVLTF.

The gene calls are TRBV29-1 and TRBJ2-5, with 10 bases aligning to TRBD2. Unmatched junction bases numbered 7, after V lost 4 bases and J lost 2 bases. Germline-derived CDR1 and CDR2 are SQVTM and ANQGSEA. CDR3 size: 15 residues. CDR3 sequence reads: CSVAGASGRQETQYF. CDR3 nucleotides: TGCAGCGTTGCGGGGGCTAGCGGGAGACAAGAGACCCAGTACTTC.

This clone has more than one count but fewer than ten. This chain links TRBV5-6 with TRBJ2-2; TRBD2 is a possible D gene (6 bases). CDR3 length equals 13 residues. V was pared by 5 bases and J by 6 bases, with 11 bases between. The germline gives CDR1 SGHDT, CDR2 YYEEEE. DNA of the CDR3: TGTGCCAGCAGTGCGTGGGGGGCCGGGGAGCTGTTTTTT. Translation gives CASSAWGAGELFF.

The CDR3 sequence is CASSLAQSNEQFF. The CDR3 DNA reads as TGCGCCAGCAGCTTGGCCCAGTCCAATGAGCAGTTCTTC. The chain carries TRBV5-1 and TRBJ2-1; D gene uncertain. V was pared by 0 bases and J by 6 bases, with 7 bases between. The germline V gene has CDR1 SGHRS and CDR2 YFSETQ. This CDR3 has 13 residues.

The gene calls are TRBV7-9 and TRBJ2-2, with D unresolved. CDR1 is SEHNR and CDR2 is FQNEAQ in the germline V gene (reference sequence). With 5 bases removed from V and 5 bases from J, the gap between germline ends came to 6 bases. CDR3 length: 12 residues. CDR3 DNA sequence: TGTGCCAGCAGCCCTTATACCGGGGAGCTGTTTTTT. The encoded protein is CASSPYTGELFF.

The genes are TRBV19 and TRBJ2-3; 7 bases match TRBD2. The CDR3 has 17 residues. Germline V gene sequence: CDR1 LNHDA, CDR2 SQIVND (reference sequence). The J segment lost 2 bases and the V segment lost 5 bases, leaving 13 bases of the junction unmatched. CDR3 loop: CASSPPSGIGNTDTQYF. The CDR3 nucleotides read TGTGCCAGTAGTCCCCCTAGCGGCATAGGGAACACAGATACGCAGTATTTT.

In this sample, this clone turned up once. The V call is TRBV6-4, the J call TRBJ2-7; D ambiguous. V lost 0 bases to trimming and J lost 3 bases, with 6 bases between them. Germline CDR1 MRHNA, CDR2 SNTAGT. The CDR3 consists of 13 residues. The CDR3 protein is CASSDSLVYEQYF. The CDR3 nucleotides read TGTGCCAGCAGTGACTCTCTCGTCTACGAGCAGTACTTC.